The clone carrying this T cell receptor (beta chain) came up a few times. This specimen comes from a study of blood T cell repertoires in COVID-19. The overall study: The study drew acute and convalescent COVID-19 samples from the United States, Italy and Spain. The analysed material was cDNA or gDNA that came from T cells, B-cell-depleted T cells, or PBMCs.

Under the authors' procedure: Nucleated cell counts were estimated from reference gene primer amplification. The table came from immunoSEQ multiplex PCR; TCRdb's copy has only in-frame clones and leaves some out. Clone size and V and J calls were adopted from that table, with D and trimming inferred from the DNA. There are about 90,000 clones in the sample; over 75% occur only once, and around 7% lies in the top ten. The CDR3 is 15 amino acids. The ends were cut back, 0 bases at V and 7 bases at J, with 13 bases in the middle. Germline loops: CDR1 SGHVS, CDR2 FQNEAQ. The specimen sequenced was peripheral blood. The rearrangement joins TRBV7-8 to TRBJ1-5, with a weak D call TRBD1 (5 bases). The sequence was collected from a man between 65 and 85 years old with acute or convalescent COVID-19. CDR3 sequence: CASSLALGEGQPQHF. Written as DNA, the CDR3 is TGTGCCAGCAGCTTAGCGCTAGGGGAAGGGCAGCCCCAGCATTTT.